Presented here are 7 T cell receptor beta chains from one specimen sequenced in a study of blood T cell repertoires in COVID-19. Clones were read by immunoSEQ multiplex PCR, and TCRdb kept only the in-frame ones, dropping some. Of around 130,000 clones in the sample, roughly four fifths are singletons; the top ten hold approximately 16%. The sample comprised peripheral blood. The source is a woman aged 50 to 65 with acute or convalescent COVID-19.

CDR3 sequence (DNA): TGTGCCAGCAGCCCGGTACAGGGGGCTCGTTCACCCCTCCACTTT. Protein product: CASSPVQGARSPLHF. This chain uses TRBV7-9 with TRBJ1-6; 9 bases match TRBD1. The CDR3 is made up of 15 amino acids. Germline loops: CDR1 SEHNR, CDR2 FQNEAQ (reference sequence). V was clipped by 5 bases and J by 9 bases; unmatched bases: 8.

The rearrangement uses TRBV4-2 and TRBJ1-5; D gene ambiguous. The CDR3 spans 13 residues. The germline CDR1 and CDR2 sequences are LGHNA and YNFKEQ. The V and J ends lost 3 bases and 4 bases respectively, with 7 bases between them. DNA of the CDR3: TGTGCCAGCAGCCAGGGAGGGAATCAGCCCCAGCATTTT. Translation: CASSQGGNQPQHF.

V usage is TRBV7-2 and J usage is TRBJ2-7; 8 bases fit TRBD2. V was clipped by 1 base and J by 2 bases; unmatched bases: 1. This CDR3 is 14 amino acids long. CDR1 is SGHTA and CDR2 is FQGNSA in the germline V gene. The CDR3 DNA is TGTGCCAGCAGCTTAGTCGGGGGGGCCTACGAGCAGTACTTC. Amino acids: CASSLVGGAYEQYF. Supplemented by reference TRBV7-2 and TRBJ2-7, the full variable domain reads GAGVSQSPSNKVTEKGKDVELRCDPISGHTALYWYRQSLGQGLEFLIYFQGNSAPDKSGLPSDRFSAERTGGSVSTLTIQRTQQEDSAVYLCASSLVGGAYEQYFGPGTRLTVT.

The J gene is TRBJ2-2, the V gene TRBV9; 10 nucleotides align to TRBD2. The V segment lost 4 bases and the J segment 4 bases; nucleotides outside the gene matches: 7. The CDR3 has 16 residues. Germline lookup yields CDR1 SGDLS and CDR2 YYNGEE. The CDR3 DNA follows: TGTGCCAGCAGCCCGCGAGCGGGGGGGCTCACCGGGGAGCTGTTTTTT. Translation gives CASSPRAGGLTGELFF.

The gene calls are TRBV18 and TRBJ2-5, with D perhaps matching TRBD1 (5 bases). V was cut by 0 bases and J by 5 bases, with 16 bases left in between. The CDR3 contains 16 residues. Germline-derived CDR1 and CDR2 are KGHSH and LQKENI. CDR3 nucleotide sequence: TGTGCCAGCTCACCACCGGGGCAGGGTTCCACCGAGACCCAGTACTTC. This translates into CASSPPGQGSTETQYF.

This chain joins TRBV6-6 and TRBJ1-1; TRBD1 is a possible D gene (5 bases). Germline CDR1 MNHNY, CDR2 SVGAGI (reference sequence). This CDR3 has 14 amino acids. V was cut by 4 bases and J by 5 bases, with 14 bases left in between. CDR3 in amino acids: CASSSAPAGTEAFF. DNA for the CDR3: TGTGCCAGCAGTTCCGCCCCCGCAGGGACTGAAGCTTTCTTT.

This clone was seen ten or more times. The gene calls are TRBV27 and TRBJ1-6; the D is unclear. V lost 3 bases, J lost 9 bases, and 12 bases lay in between. The CDR3 has 14 residues. Germline V gene lookup returns CDR1 MNHEY and CDR2 SMNVEV (reference sequence). CDR3 amino acids: CASSFWSLGSPLHF. The DNA of the CDR3 is TGTGCCAGCAGTTTCTGGTCCCTCGGTTCACCCCTCCACTTT.